The rows below give T cell receptor beta chains drawn from one sample of a study of blood T cell repertoires in COVID-19. The assay was immunoSEQ multiplex PCR, and TCRdb's table has in-frame clones only and misses some. The data show roughly 180,000 clones, more than 70% seen once. The sequencing input was PBMCs or T cells enriched from blood (not recorded which). These receptors originate from a woman between 50 and 59 years old in a cohort exposed to, infected with or recovered from COVID-19 (not recorded which). Each CDR3 is given with its conserved first and last residue. Clone size is shown for a subset of rows, as once, few, many or a class of expanded clone.

clone size: .; J gene: TRBJ1-2; V gene: TRBV28; CDR3 protein: CASRLTLDGYTF
clone size: .; J gene: TRBJ2-4; V gene: TRBV3-1/TRBV3-2; CDR3 protein: CASSPLGLAKNIQYF
clone size: once; J gene: TRBJ2-2; V gene: TRBV15; CDR3 protein: CATSSGRGIAAWELFF
clone size: .; J gene: TRBJ2-7; V gene: TRBV7-2; CDR3 protein: CASSSTGGYEQYF
clone size: .; J gene: TRBJ1-2; V gene: TRBV4-3; CDR3 protein: CASSQDGGGAYGYTF
clone size: .; J gene: TRBJ2-5; V gene: TRBV11-2; CDR3 protein: CASSLVREIQETQYF
clone size: .; J gene: TRBJ1-5; V gene: TRBV5-1; CDR3 protein: CASSPGGASNQPQHF
clone size: .; J gene: TRBJ2-1; V gene: TRBV2; CDR3 protein: CASSFGLAGVSEQFF
clone size: .; J gene: TRBJ1-1; V gene: TRBV10-3; CDR3 protein: CAISFRGTEAFF
clone size: .; J gene: TRBJ2-5; V gene: TRBV3-1/TRBV3-2; CDR3 protein: CASSPYPLAGEETQYF
clone size: .; J gene: TRBJ2-3; V gene: TRBV6-1; CDR3 protein: CASSELTGFPASRSTDTQYF
clone size: .; J gene: TRBJ2-1; V gene: TRBV7-3; CDR3 protein: CASSPTGTGTYNEQFF
clone size: .; J gene: TRBJ1-2; V gene: TRBV2; CDR3 protein: CASRDRGDYGYTF
clone size: .; J gene: TRBJ2-1; V gene: TRBV5-5; CDR3 protein: CASSLASAERSQEQFF
clone size: .; J gene: TRBJ1-6; V gene: TRBV5-4; CDR3 protein: CASSLEGDSNNSPLHF
clone size: .; J gene: TRBJ1-5; V gene: TRBV7-2; CDR3 protein: CASSLDPTNQPQHF
clone size: .; J gene: TRBJ2-7; V gene: TRBV5-5; CDR3 protein: CASSFVAGEPYEQYF